This T cell receptor beta chain was sequenced during a study of CD8 T cells in Susac syndrome. The authors reverse transcribed roughly 0.5 to 1 ug RNA with random hexamers. TCRdb processed the immunoSEQ multiplex PCR reads anew with MiXCR; each CDR3 protein has one entry. In the table there are 120,000 or so distinct CDR3 sequences, less than 95% of which are singletons. Healthy donors constituted the control group, matched for age and sex. This CDR3 comprises 14 residues. V gave up 6 bases and J gave up 0 bases; unmatched junction bases: 2. The sequence came from a human donor in good health. The V gene is TRBV12-3 or TRBV12-4, the J gene TRBJ2-7, with 10 bases that match TRBD1. The sequencing input was CD4+ T cells from PBMCs. The DNA for the CDR3 is TGTGCCAGCAGATGGACAGGGGGCTCCTACGAGCAGTACTTC. This encodes CASRWTGGSYEQYF.